This T cell receptor (beta chain) was captured by sequencing in a study of T cell changes during pregnancy in multiple sclerosis. The CDR3 length is 14 residues. Trimming at V came to 1 base and at J to 0 bases, leaving 2 bases not matched to a gene. Germline-derived CDR1 and CDR2 are SQVTM and ANQGSEA. TCRdb keeps only in-frame clones here, not all; method: immunoSEQ multiplex PCR. The sample lists fewer than 70,000 clones; 80% to 90% were seen once. The rearrangement links TRBV29-1 to TRBJ2-7; 8 bases line up with TRBD2. Sequencing was performed on peripheral blood, taken in the first trimester of pregnancy. The TCR comes from a female donor with multiple sclerosis, enrolled in a pregnancy study. In nucleotides, the CDR3 is TGCAGCGTTGAAGGAGCGGGGGCCTCCTACGAGCAGTACTTC. It specifies CSVEGAGASYEQYF.